One and the same sample provided the 7 T cell receptor beta chains below, sequenced in a study of CD8+CD57+ T cells in acquired aplastic anemia. CDR3 and TCR beta VDJ profiling relied on a genomic DNA template. MiXCR, applied by TCRdb to the reads, yields one record per CDR3 protein. There are 400,000 to 600,000 distinct CDR3 sequences in the sample; about a third occur only once, and less than 0.85% lies in the top ten. Sequencing involved patients with CD8+CD57+ cell expansion previously shown by flow cytometry. Specimen: sorted CD4+, CD8+, or CD8+CD57+ T cells (not recorded which) from PBMCs. The receptors were gathered from a human donor with aplastic anemia.

The chain employs TRBV6-1 and TRBJ1-3, with a weak D call TRBD1 (5 bases). Germline CDR1 is MNHNS and CDR2 is SASEGT. Trimming removed 6 bases from V and 0 bases from J, with 12 bases in between. The CDR3 consists of 15 residues. CDR3 sequence (DNA): TGTGCCAGCAGCAGGGACGGAAGCTCTGGAAACACCATATATTTT. Its translation is CASSRDGSSGNTIYF.

On this clonotype itself: In this CDR3 the conserved last residue, phenylalanine or tryptophan, is missing, so a read error is likely. V is TRBV20-1 and J is TRBJ1-5; a weak D match, TRBD1 (5 bases). In germline, CDR1 is DFQATT, CDR2 SNEGSKA (reference sequence). Trimming took off 0 bases at V and 6 bases at J, with 15 bases between the two ends. The CDR3 extends over 15 amino acids. For the CDR3, the DNA is TGCAGTGCTAGAGAGGCAGGTCGGGGCGGTCAGCCCCAGCATCTT. Translation gives CSAREAGRGGQPQHL.

In this sample, this clonotype turned up many times. V gene TRBV7-3 combines with J gene TRBJ2-7; perhaps D is TRBD1 or TRBD2 (5 bases each). This CDR3 contains 13 residues. Trimming took 2 bases from V and 5 from J, leaving 10 bases between them. Germline assignment: CDR1 SGHTA and CDR2 FQGTGA. The CDR3 is CASSLVRDHEQYF. CDR3 sequence (DNA): TGTGCCAGCAGCTTAGTCAGGGACCACGAGCAGTACTTC.

Here the CDR3 DNA reads TGTGCCAGCAGCATACTTCCGGGCAGCCTCTCTTGGGGAAACACCATATATTTT. Translated, it gives CASSILPGSLSWGNTIYF. The chain is built from TRBV11-2 and TRBJ1-3; D gene ambiguous. The germline V and J ends were trimmed by 5 bases and 4 bases, with 24 bases remaining between them. The CDR3 totals 18 residues. Germline V gives CDR1 SGHAT, CDR2 FQNNGV. The entire variable domain, with the rest obtained from reference TRBV11-2 and TRBJ1-3, is as follows: EAGVAQSPRYKIIEKRQSVAFWCNPISGHATLYWYQQILGQGPKLLIQFQNNGVVDDSQLPKDRFSAERLKGVDSTLKIQPAKLEDSAVYLCASSILPGSLSWGNTIYFGEGSWLTVV.

The CDR3 is CSASGGDRIIYGYTF. CDR3 DNA: TGCAGTGCTAGCGGCGGGGACAGAATTATCTATGGCTACACCTTC. The gene calls are TRBV20-1 and TRBJ1-2, with 7 bases that match TRBD1. Germline V gene lookup returns CDR1 DFQATT and CDR2 SNEGSKA (reference sequence). The CDR3 runs to 15 residues. Trimming at V came to 3 bases and at J to 4 bases, leaving 11 bases not matched to a gene.

Note on this clonotype: Given a much more abundant clone one base away, this may be a read error. The V call is TRBV10-3, the J call TRBJ2-1, with D perhaps TRBD1 (6 bases). CDR1 is ENHRY, CDR2 SYGVKD, per germline. The CDR3 contains 16 residues. The DNA for the CDR3 is TGTGCCATCAGTATACAGGGCTTGGGGTCCTGCAATGAGCAGTTCTTC. Translation: CAISIQGLGSCNEQFF.

This chain uses TRBV12-3 or TRBV12-4 with TRBJ2-1; D is perhaps TRBD2 (5 bases). There are 13 residues in the CDR3. The ends were cut back, 7 bases at V and 3 bases at J, with 10 bases in the middle. The CDR3 protein is CASNWESYNEQFF. The CDR3 DNA follows: TGTGCCAGCAACTGGGAGAGCTACAATGAGCAGTTCTTC.